This T cell receptor beta chain was observed in a study of blood T cell repertoires in COVID-19. Study-level information: T cells, B-cell-depleted T cells, or PBMCs supplied cDNA or gDNA.

The repertoire was sequenced with immunoSEQ multiplex PCR; TCRdb's copy has only in-frame clones and lacks some. This table has about 140,000 clones, approximately 84% appearing once. Sequencing input: PBMCs or T cells enriched from blood (not recorded which). This sequence was found in a woman under 30 who had been exposed to COVID-19.

CDR3 nucleotides: TGTGCCAGCAGCACCCGACAGGGGACGAACTATGGCTACACCTTC. Encoded protein: CASSTRQGTNYGYTF. The rearrangement links TRBV2 to TRBJ1-2; 8 positions agree with TRBD1. Unmatched junction bases numbered 8, after V lost 6 bases and J lost 2 bases. Germline lookup yields CDR1 SNHLY and CDR2 FYNNEI. CDR3 length equals 15 residues.